These 3 T cell receptor beta chains were all obtained from the same sample, sequenced in a study of lung T cells in sarcoidosis with Löfgren's syndrome. TCRdb passed the reads through MiXCR, listing each CDR3 protein once. The sample has 900 to 1,300 distinct CDR3 sequences; about 25% are singletons. Sequencing used CD4+ T cells from bronchoalveolar lavage. Receptor source: a human donor with sarcoidosis (Löfgren's syndrome or another form), or a control subject (not recorded which).

This clonotype occurred many times. J is TRBJ2-3 and V is TRBV5-6, with 10 positions matching TRBD2. Germline lookup yields CDR1 SGHDT and CDR2 YYEEEE. With 4 bases clipped from V and 4 bases from J, the junction kept 3 bases outside the gene matches. The CDR3 spans 14 residues. The CDR3 coding sequence is TGTGCCAGCAGCCCAGCGGGGGGGCCAGATACGCAGTATTTT. This encodes CASSPAGGPDTQYF. The entire variable domain, with the rest obtained from reference TRBV5-6 and TRBJ2-3, is as follows: DAGVTQSPTHLIKTRGQQVTLRCSPKSGHDTVSWYQQALGQGPQFIFQYYEEEERQRGNFPDRFSGHQFPNYSSELNVNALLLGDSALYLCASSPAGGPDTQYFGPGTRLTVL.

By its share, this clonotype is medium-sized. The J gene is TRBJ2-5, the V gene TRBV20-1, with TRBD2 identical over 11 bases. The CDR3 length is 14 residues. Germline V gene data show CDR1 as DFQATT and CDR2 as SNEGSKA (reference sequence). Trimming at V came to 6 bases and at J to 4 bases, leaving 7 bases not matched to a gene. The CDR3 sequence is CSASSGGRGETQYF. CDR3 in DNA: TGCAGTGCCTCTAGCGGGGGGCGGGGAGAGACCCAGTACTTC.

This clonotype is classed as medium-sized (0.01 to 0.1%). The chain carries TRBV2 and TRBJ2-1; TRBD1 agrees at 10 bases. Trimming at V came to 6 bases and at J to 1 base, leaving 9 bases not matched to a gene. The CDR3 sequence is 17 residues long. CDR1 SNHLY and CDR2 FYNNEI come from the germline V gene. The CDR3 here is CASREDRGVGSYNEQFF. The CDR3 DNA is TGTGCCAGCAGGGAGGACAGGGGGGTAGGATCCTACAATGAGCAGTTCTTC.